The entry that follows covers one TCR beta chain sequence. The data originate from a study of technical replicates of blood from a handful of donors. The repertoire was sequenced with immunoSEQ multiplex PCR; TCRdb's copy has only in-frame clones and lacks some. The repertoire holds approximately 70,000 clones, 80% to 95% seen once, with 4.7% in the top ten. CDR1 is LNHNV, CDR2 YYDKDF, per germline (reference sequence). V shed 5 bases, J shed 14 bases, and the junction held 9 bases outside the gene matches. CDR3 length equals 12 residues. The genes are TRBV15 and TRBJ2-1, with 7 bases matching TRBD2. Material: PBMCs. This receptor was identified in a human donor in good health. Some clones in this sample may be carry-over from other donors' samples. The CDR3 DNA follows: TGTGCCACCAGCGTCCTGGGAGGGCCGGAGTTCTTC. Amino acids: CATSVLGGPEFF.